The 26 T cell receptor beta chains reported below all come from one sample, sequenced in a study of T cells in Graves' hyperthyroidism and ophthalmopathy. Regions amplified from RNA transcripts were the TCR beta CDR3 regions. When the TCR CDR3 underwent first-round RT-PCR, the HTBI primer set was used. MiXCR was run by TCRdb on the multiplex PCR reads, yielding one entry per CDR3 protein. The table shows a few hundred thousand distinct CDR3 sequences, with around a sixth occurring only once. Sequences were obtained from blood. Receptors originate from a young woman with Graves' hyperthyroidism.

This clonotype was detected many times. V is TRBV2 and J is TRBJ1-1; D is undetermined. From germline, CDR1 is SNHLY and CDR2 FYNNEI. The ends were cut back, 1 base at V and 3 bases at J, with 12 bases in the middle. The CDR3 sequence is 15 residues long. DNA for the CDR3: TGTGCCAGCAGTGAAGGGGAAGGATACTACACTGAAGCTTTCTTT. This encodes CASSEGEGYYTEAFF. Combining the CDR3 with reference TRBV2 and TRBJ1-1 gives the whole variable domain EPEVTQTPSHQVTQMGQEVILRCVPISNHLYFYWYRQILGQKVEFLVSFYNNEISEKSEIFDDQFSVERPDGSNFTLKIRSTKLEDSAMYFCASSEGEGYYTEAFFGQGTRLTVV.

This clonotype was seen ten or more times. This chain uses TRBV27 with TRBJ1-1; D perhaps matches TRBD1 (5 bases). The CDR3 loop spans 13 amino acids. Trimming removed 5 bases at V and 4 bases at J, with 11 bases between. Looked up from germline, CDR1 is MNHEY and CDR2 is SMNVEV (reference sequence). CDR3 sequence reads: CASSVRGFTEAFF. CDR3 nucleotides: TGTGCCAGCAGTGTAAGGGGTTTCACTGAAGCTTTCTTT.

This clonotype has only a few counts. The V call is TRBV6-2 or TRBV6-3, the J call TRBJ2-7; 7 nucleotides align to TRBD2. V was pared by 2 bases and J by 6 bases, with 22 bases of the junction left unmatched. Germline values: CDR1 MNHEY, CDR2 SVGEGT. The CDR3 is 19 residues long. CDR3 nucleotide sequence: TGTGCCAGCAGTTACGGGGCGGGAGCTACCCCCTCGGCGCGGCTCGAGCAGTACTTC. Protein: CASSYGAGATPSARLEQYF.

The table lists this clonotype with a count of one. The chain recombines TRBV20-1 with TRBJ2-7; D ambiguous. V lost 5 bases and J lost 3, with 8 bases in between. Per the germline V gene, CDR1 is DFQATT and CDR2 is SNEGSKA (reference sequence). This CDR3 spans 11 amino acids. CDR3 amino acids: CSAPGYYEQYF. The CDR3 region has the DNA TGCAGTGCTCCCGGATACTACGAGCAGTACTTC.

This clonotype has a count of ten or more. This CDR3 is CASRGTDGYYNEQFF. As DNA, the CDR3 is TGTGCCAGCAGGGGGACCGACGGATACTACAATGAGCAGTTCTTC. This chain links TRBV28 with TRBJ2-1; perhaps D is TRBD1 or TRBD2 (5 bases each). V lost 6 bases to trimming and J lost 3 bases, with 15 bases between them. The CDR3 runs to 15 residues. CDR1 is MDHEN, CDR2 SYDVKM, per germline.

This clonotype has only a few counts. V is TRBV7-9 and J is TRBJ1-2; no clear D gene. The length of the CDR3 is 13 residues. CDR1 and CDR2 from the germline V gene are SEHNR and FQNEAQ (reference sequence). V was trimmed by 2 bases and J by 4 bases, leaving 8 bases between them. This chain's CDR3 is CASSLQTIYGYTF. CDR3 coding DNA: TGTGCCAGCAGCTTACAGACCATCTATGGCTACACCTTC.

Many counts were recorded for this clonotype. CDR3 nucleotide sequence: TGTGCCAGCTCACCACGAGGGAGGAGGGACACTGAAGCTTTCTTT. Translation: CASSPRGRRDTEAFF. The rearrangement links TRBV18 to TRBJ1-1; D gene unclear. Per the germline V gene, CDR1 is KGHSH and CDR2 is LQKENI. Trimming took 1 base from V and 3 from J, leaving 12 bases between them. This CDR3 is built from 15 residues.

The rearrangement uses TRBV4-1 and TRBJ1-4; weak D call: TRBD1 (5 bases). Per the germline V gene, CDR1 is MGHRA and CDR2 is YSYEKL. This CDR3 is built from 16 residues. The V end was cut by 0 bases, the J end by 8 bases, with 16 bases between. CDR3 sequence: CASSQEGDGPGEKLFF. CDR3 DNA: TGCGCCAGCAGCCAAGAGGGGGACGGCCCGGGAGAAAAACTGTTTTTT.

This clonotype was recorded at least ten times. The chain has TRBV30 and TRBJ1-2; D not certain. Trimming took 0 bases from V and 4 from J, leaving 12 bases between them. The germline V gene has CDR1 GTSNPN and CDR2 SVGIG (reference sequence). This CDR3 contains 14 residues. CDR3 loop: CAWSVGFMGYGYTF. The CDR3 DNA reads TGTGCCTGGAGTGTAGGGTTTATGGGCTATGGCTACACCTTC.

This clonotype was seen at least ten times. The chain joins TRBV30 to TRBJ1-1; D is possibly TRBD1 (6 bases). With 4 bases removed from V and 5 bases from J, the gap between germline ends came to 14 bases. The germline V gene encodes CDR1 GTSNPN and CDR2 SVGIG (reference sequence). This CDR3 has 13 amino acids. In DNA form, the CDR3 reads TGTGCCTGGATGGCCAGGGGTTATACTGAAGCTTTCTTT. Translated: CAWMARGYTEAFF.

Concerning this clonotype: A much larger clone differs from this one at a single base, so this may be a read error. The rearrangement links TRBV28 to TRBJ2-5; D possibly corresponds to TRBD1 (6 bases). Trimming left V 2 bases short and J 5 bases short, with 27 bases between. The CDR3 covers 19 residues. Germline loops: CDR1 MDHEN, CDR2 SYDVKM. This CDR3 reads CASSLISGAADRLQETQYF. CDR3 sequence (DNA): TGTGCCAGCAGTTTAATTTCTGGGGCGGCCGACAGGCTCCAGGAGACCCAGTACTTC.

The rearrangement joins TRBV15 to TRBJ2-2; D gene unclear. Germline CDR1 LNHNV, CDR2 YYDKDF (reference sequence). The CDR3 has 14 amino acids. Trimming pared 0 bases from V and 6 bases from J, leaving 8 bases between. Here the CDR3 reads CATSRDRPAGELFF. CDR3 bases: TGTGCCACCAGCAGAGATAGGCCGGCCGGGGAGCTGTTTTTT.

The gene calls are TRBV20-1 and TRBJ2-1; D call uncertain. This CDR3 has 11 amino acids. Germline CDR1 is DFQATT and CDR2 is SNEGSKA (reference sequence). Trimming stripped 3 bases from V and 3 bases from J, with 3 bases between. CDR3: CSASYYNEQFF. CDR3 DNA: TGCAGTGCTAGTTACTACAATGAGCAGTTCTTC.

This clonotype turned up a few times. A much larger clonotype is one base distant, so this may be a read error. V gene TRBV7-9 combines with J gene TRBJ2-7; 9 bases match TRBD1. Per germline, CDR1 SEHNR and CDR2 FQNEAQ (reference sequence). There are 17 residues in the CDR3. The ends lost 2 bases at V and 2 bases at J; junction bases unmatched: 10. The chain's CDR3 is CASSLPPQTGGPYEQYF. The CDR3, as DNA: TGTGCCAGCAGCTTACCTCCCCAGACAGGGGGGCCCTACGAGCAGTACTTC. Looking up the rest from reference TRBV7-9 and TRBJ2-7 gives the full variable domain: DTGVSQNPRHKITKRGQNVTFRCDPISEHNRLYWYRQTLGQGPEFLTYFQNEAQLEKSRLLSDRFSAERPKGSFSTLEIQRTEQGDSAMYLCASSLPPQTGGPYEQYFGPGTRLTVT.

This clonotype came up a few times. The rearrangement joins TRBV6-1 to TRBJ1-5, with D uncertain. V was cut by 7 bases and J by 6 bases, with 13 bases left in between. Germline assignment: CDR1 MNHNS and CDR2 SASEGT. The CDR3 contains 13 residues. In nucleotides, the CDR3 is TGTGCCAGCACCGAGGCGGGTGGTCAGCCCCAGCATTTT. As protein: CASTEAGGQPQHF.

The chain is built from TRBV20-1 and TRBJ1-5, with 7 nucleotides matching TRBD1. CDR1 DFQATT and CDR2 SNEGSKA come from the germline V gene (reference sequence). This CDR3 contains 16 residues. Trimming at V came to 0 bases and at J to 0 bases, leaving 5 bases not matched to a gene. CDR3: CSARDRTGYSNQPQHF. DNA of the CDR3: TGCAGTGCTAGAGATCGGACAGGTTATAGCAATCAGCCCCAGCATTTT.

This clonotype was observed a few times. The chain couples TRBV18 to TRBJ2-1; D is unresolved. V shed 2 bases and J shed 0 bases, with 11 bases lying between them. Germline V gene data show CDR1 as KGHSH and CDR2 as LQKENI. The CDR3 covers 16 residues. The CDR3 DNA reads TGTGCCAGCTCACCAGGTAGCCTGAGCTCCTACAATGAGCAGTTCTTC. Translated, it gives CASSPGSLSSYNEQFF.

The chain employs TRBV5-5 and TRBJ2-1, with D possibly matching TRBD1 (6 bases). The CDR3 has 13 amino acids. Trimming shortened V by 1 base and J by 7 bases, and 9 bases separated the two germline ends. The germline gives CDR1 SGHKS, CDR2 YYEKEE (reference sequence). CDR3 DNA: TGTGCCAGCAGCTTGTGGCAGGGGAATGAGCAGTTCTTC. Its translation is CASSLWQGNEQFF.

This clonotype appeared many times. CDR3 region: CASSVDKGRTEAFF. The CDR3 coding sequence is TGTGCCAGCAGCGTGGACAAAGGGAGAACTGAAGCTTTCTTT. The rearrangement joins TRBV7-9 to TRBJ1-1, with D tentatively TRBD1 (5 bases). The CDR3 is 14 amino acids. Germline V gene sequence: CDR1 SEHNR, CDR2 FQNEAQ (reference sequence). The V end lost 5 bases, the J end lost 5 bases, and 15 bases lay between the germline ends.

Turning to this clonotype: A much larger clone is a single base away; this may be a read error. This chain links TRBV12-3 or TRBV12-4 with TRBJ2-5; 8 bases match TRBD2. The CDR3 consists of 14 residues. The V segment lost 7 bases and the J segment 4 bases; nucleotides outside the gene matches: 8. The CDR3 is CASNPRRGGETQYF. The CDR3 nucleotides are TGTGCCAGCAACCCTCGCCGGGGGGGAGAGACCCAGTACTTC.

Only a few counts were recorded for this clonotype. The rearrangement links TRBV19 to TRBJ2-7, with D possibly called TRBD1 or TRBD2 (5 bases each). From germline, CDR1 is LNHDA and CDR2 SQIVND (reference sequence). The V and J ends lost 1 base and 2 bases respectively, with 12 bases between them. The CDR3 consists of 15 residues. The CDR3 DNA sequence: TGTGCCAGTAGTATAGGAAGGGACGGAACCTACGAGCAGTACTTC. Its protein product is CASSIGRDGTYEQYF.

This clonotype was recorded a few times. The rearrangement joins TRBV27 to TRBJ2-7; D remains unclear. CDR1 is MNHEY, CDR2 SMNVEV, per germline (reference sequence). CDR3 length: 14 residues. Trimming cost V 9 bases and J 2 bases, with 17 bases left between them. The CDR3 here is CARARALPPYEQYF. The CDR3 DNA is TGTGCCAGGGCTAGGGCTCTACCACCCTACGAGCAGTACTTC.

This clonotype appeared many times. The V gene is TRBV6-6, the J gene TRBJ2-1; a weak D match, TRBD2 (6 bases). Trimming shortened V by 2 bases and J by 4 bases, and 9 bases separated the two germline ends. Per the germline V gene, CDR1 is MNHNY and CDR2 is SVGAGI (reference sequence). This CDR3 is 14 amino acids long. The chain's CDR3 is CASSYDGGYNEQFF. The CDR3 nucleotides are TGTGCCAGCAGTTACGACGGAGGGTACAATGAGCAGTTCTTC.

The chain couples TRBV28 to TRBJ1-6, with 10 bases identical to TRBD1. There are 16 residues in the CDR3. V gave up 7 bases and J gave up 4 bases; unmatched junction bases: 7. Germline V gene lookup returns CDR1 MDHEN and CDR2 SYDVKM. The CDR3 is CASTTGTGVYNSPLHF. The CDR3, as DNA: TGTGCCAGCACCACCGGGACAGGGGTTTATAATTCACCCCTCCACTTT.

This clonotype was seen repeatedly, ten times or more. J is TRBJ2-7 and V is TRBV28; D is unresolved. The CDR3 covers 14 residues. The ends were cut back, 7 bases at V and 2 bases at J, with 15 bases in the middle. Germline loops: CDR1 MDHEN, CDR2 SYDVKM. CDR3 amino acids: CASTKTALAYEQYF. The CDR3 nucleotides are TGTGCCAGCACCAAGACCGCGCTTGCCTACGAGCAGTACTTC.

This chain uses TRBV27 with TRBJ2-7; 11 bases are shared with TRBD2. The CDR3 has 19 residues. Germline values: CDR1 MNHEY, CDR2 SMNVEV (reference sequence). J was trimmed by 6 bases and V by 7 bases; bases with no gene match: 23. The chain's CDR3 is CASTSKGVRPGLAASEQYF. CDR3 DNA sequence: TGTGCCAGCACAAGCAAAGGAGTCAGACCGGGACTAGCGGCTTCCGAGCAGTACTTC.